These 24 T cell receptor beta chains originate from one sample sequenced in a study of cytomegalovirus exposure and HLA in healthy donors. Researchers ran the PCR with 60 Vbeta and 13 Jbeta primers. Generated by immunoSEQ multiplex PCR, the TCRdb table keeps only in-frame clones and is missing some. The sample holds about 190,000 clones, roughly four fifths seen once. Source material: PBMCs. These receptors were taken from a man younger than 35 in good health and CMV-seronegative.

The chain recombines TRBV7-9 with TRBJ2-2; 12 bases line up with TRBD2. The CDR3 loop spans 15 amino acids. Losses at the gene ends were 5 bases for V and 8 bases for J; bases not matched to a gene: 6. CDR1 is SEHNR and CDR2 is FQNEAQ in the germline V gene (reference sequence). The CDR3 bases are TGTGCCAGCAGCCCGACTAGCGGGAGCTTTGGGGAGCTGTTTTTT. Amino acid sequence: CASSPTSGSFGELFF.

In the case of this clone: The germline gene is not matched at one end of the junction; a read error may be the cause. This specimen includes other DNA sequences encoding the same CDR3. The chain combines TRBV7-6 with TRBJ1-1; 7 nucleotides align to TRBD1. Germline V gene sequence: CDR1 SGHVS, CDR2 FNYEAQ. CDR3 length: 13 amino acids. The CDR3 nucleotides read TGTGCCAGCAGTTATGACAGGGAAACTGAAGCTTTCTTC. It specifies CASSYDRETEAFF.

In this sample, this clone turned up a few times. The chain has TRBV6-1 and TRBJ2-5; 7 bases are a match to TRBD1. The CDR3 runs to 12 residues. Trimming took 4 bases from V and 5 from J; bases not matched to a gene: 1. Germline CDR1 and CDR2: MNHNS and SASEGT. The CDR3 DNA is TGTGCCAGCAGTGTACAGGGGGAGACCCAGTACTTC. Translating gives CASSVQGETQYF.

The CDR3: CASSSRLAGGPESSYNEQFF. In nucleotides, the CDR3 is TGTGCCAGCAGCTCCCGACTAGCGGGGGGGCCCGAGAGCTCCTACAATGAGCAGTTCTTC. V and J are TRBV9 and TRBJ2-1, with TRBD2 matching over 14 bases. V lost 4 bases, J lost 0 bases, and 12 bases stayed unmatched. This CDR3 has 20 amino acids. Germline V gene data show CDR1 as SGDLS and CDR2 as YYNGEE. Full variable domain (remainder filled in from reference TRBV9 and TRBJ2-1): DSGVTQTPKHLITATGQRVTLRCSPRSGDLSVYWYQQSLDQGLQFLIQYYNGEERAKGNILERFSAQQFPDLHSELNLSSLELGDSALYFCASSSRLAGGPESSYNEQFFGPGTRLTVL.

This clone was counted a single time. A read error may produce the germline difference seen at one junction end. Within the sample, other DNA sequences also encode this same CDR3. V gene TRBV25-1 combines with J gene TRBJ2-1, with 14 bases lining up with TRBD2. CDR3 length equals 17 residues. CDR1 is MGHDK and CDR2 is SYGVNS in the germline V gene. DNA of the CDR3: TGCGCCAGCAGTGCCCCAAAAGGACTAGCGGGGGGCAATGAGCAGTTCTTC. Protein product: CASSAPKGLAGGNEQFF.

Relative to its sample, this clone is medium-sized (0.01 to 0.1%). V is TRBV7-3 and J is TRBJ2-7; TRBD1 might be the D (6 bases). Looked up from germline, CDR1 is SGHTA and CDR2 is FQGTGA. This CDR3 is 12 amino acids long. V lost 5 bases, J lost 3 bases, and 8 bases lay in between. The CDR3 loop is CASSRDNYEQYF. Here the CDR3 DNA reads TGTGCCAGCAGCCGGGACAACTACGAGCAGTACTTC.

The J gene is TRBJ1-2, the V gene TRBV4-1, with 8 bases lining up with TRBD1. The length of the CDR3 is 15 residues. V was clipped by 0 bases and J by 1 base; unmatched bases: 1. Germline values: CDR1 MGHRA, CDR2 YSYEKL. The CDR3 is CASSQETGVNYGYTF. The CDR3 region has the DNA TGCGCCAGCAGCCAAGAGACAGGGGTTAACTATGGCTACACCTTC.

This rearrangement joins TRBV7-2 to TRBJ1-5, with D tentatively TRBD1 (5 bases). V lost 4 bases and J 6 bases, leaving 13 bases between the germline ends. The CDR3 spans 14 residues. The germline CDR1 and CDR2 sequences are SGHTA and FQGNSA. CDR3 residues: CASSSGGRGQPQHF. CDR3 sequence (DNA): TGTGCCAGCAGCTCGGGGGGGAGAGGTCAGCCCCAGCATTTT. The full variable domain, with the rest looked up from reference TRBV7-2 and TRBJ1-5, is GAGVSQSPSNKVTEKGKDVELRCDPISGHTALYWYRQSLGQGLEFLIYFQGNSAPDKSGLPSDRFSAERTGGSVSTLTIQRTQQEDSAVYLCASSSGGRGQPQHFGDGTRLSIL.

This rearrangement joins TRBV5-1 to TRBJ2-1, with D perhaps TRBD1 (5 bases). Germline lookup yields CDR1 SGHRS and CDR2 YFSETQ. This CDR3 has 15 amino acids. V gave up 1 base and J gave up 5 bases, with 13 bases separating them. The CDR3 nucleotides read TGCGCCAGCAGCTTGTCCAGGGTAATCCACAATGAGCAGTTCTTC. Protein sequence: CASSLSRVIHNEQFF. Looking up the rest from reference TRBV5-1 and TRBJ2-1 gives the full variable domain: KAGVTQTPRYLIKTRGQQVTLSCSPISGHRSVSWYQQTPGQGLQFLFEYFSETQRNKGNFPGRFSGRQFSNSRSEMNVSTLELGDSALYLCASSLSRVIHNEQFFGPGTRLTVL.

This clone appeared a few times. The rearrangement links TRBV7-2 to TRBJ1-5; D call uncertain. V gave up 1 base and J gave up 2 bases, with 6 bases separating them. The germline V gene encodes CDR1 SGHTA and CDR2 FQGNSA. This CDR3 comprises 14 residues. CDR3 region: CASSLVIGNQPQHF. Here the CDR3 DNA reads TGTGCCAGCAGCTTAGTGATAGGCAATCAGCCCCAGCATTTT.

This CDR3 is CATSRAQGNYGYTF. DNA for the CDR3: TGTGCCACCAGCAGAGCACAGGGGAACTATGGCTACACCTTC. This chain joins TRBV15 and TRBJ1-2; 7 bases line up with TRBD1. The V segment lost 1 base and the J segment 2 bases; nucleotides outside the gene matches: 1. CDR3 length: 14 amino acids. CDR1 and CDR2 (germline): LNHNV, YYDKDF (reference sequence).

The CDR3, as DNA: TGTGCCACCAGCAGAGATTGGGGACAGGGAAACACCATATATTTT. Its protein is CATSRDWGQGNTIYF. The J gene is TRBJ1-3, the V gene TRBV15, with 7 nucleotides matching TRBD1. This CDR3 is 15 amino acids long. Germline V lookup: CDR1 LNHNV, CDR2 YYDKDF (reference sequence). Trimming took 0 bases from V and 4 from J; bases not matched to a gene: 3.

The chain carries TRBV7-8 and TRBJ2-7, with D possibly matching TRBD1 (6 bases). V gave up 5 bases and J gave up 1 base, with 15 bases separating them. Germline V gene sequence: CDR1 SGHVS, CDR2 FQNEAQ. This CDR3 spans 15 amino acids. This CDR3 is CASSHRQEISYEQYF. DNA of the CDR3: TGTGCCAGCAGCCACAGACAGGAGATATCCTACGAGCAGTACTTC.

The CDR3: CASSPMGLTSNQPQHF. The CDR3 region has the DNA TGCGCCAGCAGCCCAATGGGACTTACAAGCAATCAGCCCCAGCATTTT. The chain has TRBV4-1 and TRBJ1-5; maybe TRBD1 (5 bases). CDR3 length: 16 residues. V dropped 4 bases and J dropped 1 base, with 14 bases sitting between them. Germline values: CDR1 MGHRA, CDR2 YSYEKL.

The V and J genes are TRBV27 and TRBJ2-7, with 8 bases fitting TRBD1. V trimming: 3 bases; J trimming: 4 bases; junction bases outside the gene matches: 5. Per the germline V gene, CDR1 is MNHEY and CDR2 is SMNVEV (reference sequence). The CDR3 runs to 14 residues. The DNA for the CDR3 is TGTGCCAGCAGTTTCGGGACAGGAGGATACGAGCAGTACTTC. Encoded protein: CASSFGTGGYEQYF.

V is TRBV19 and J is TRBJ1-5; tentatively, D is TRBD1 (5 bases). The length of the CDR3 is 15 residues. The V end was cut by 10 bases, the J end by 1 base, with 17 bases between. Germline values: CDR1 LNHDA, CDR2 SQIVND (reference sequence). In DNA form, the CDR3 reads TGTGCCACCACCCGGGGGGGGTGGAGCAATCAGCCCCAGCATTTT. Protein sequence: CATTRGGWSNQPQHF.

The genes are TRBV5-8 and TRBJ2-7; no clear D gene. V was shortened by 4 bases and J by 4 bases, with 3 bases between the two germline ends. Looked up from germline, CDR1 is SGHTS and CDR2 is YDEGEE. This CDR3 has 10 residues. The chain's CDR3 is CASSAYEQYF. As DNA, the CDR3 is TGTGCCAGCAGCGCGTACGAGCAGTACTTC. Based on the CDR3 plus reference TRBV5-8 and TRBJ2-7, the full variable domain is EAGVTQSPTHLIKTRGQQATLRCSPISGHTSVYWYQQALGLGLQFLLWYDEGEERNRGNFPPRFSGRQFPNYSSELNVNALELEDSALYLCASSAYEQYFGPGTRLTVT.

This chain links TRBV13 with TRBJ1-3; the D is unclear. The V end lost 1 base, the J end lost 2 bases, and 18 bases lay between the germline ends. The CDR3 loop spans 18 amino acids. The germline V gene has CDR1 PRHDT and CDR2 FYEKMQ (reference sequence). Here the CDR3 DNA reads TGTGCCAGCAGCTTAGAACCCGTCATTGGGAGGGCTGGAAACACCATATATTTT. Protein: CASSLEPVIGRAGNTIYF.

The J gene is TRBJ1-2, the V gene TRBV12-5, with D possibly matching TRBD1 (6 bases). V shed 3 bases and J shed 7 bases, with 12 bases lying between them. This CDR3 is built from 13 residues. The germline CDR1 and CDR2 sequences are LGHNT and FRNRAP. CDR3 region: CASGFSGASGYTF. The DNA for the CDR3 is TGTGCTAGTGGTTTCTCAGGGGCATCTGGCTACACCTTC.

The chain employs TRBV5-1 and TRBJ2-3; the D gene is possibly TRBD1 (6 bases). Between the trimmed V and J ends, which lost 2 bases and 1 base, there was a span of 20 bases. The germline CDR1 and CDR2 sequences are SGHRS and YFSETQ. The CDR3 consists of 18 residues. CDR3 bases: TGCGCCAGCAGCTTCCTCCTGGCCCACAGGGCTGGCACAGATACGCAGTATTTT. As protein: CASSFLLAHRAGTDTQYF.

The chain carries TRBV28 and TRBJ2-1, with TRBD1 matching 8 bases. The CDR3 totals 15 residues. Germline V gene sequence: CDR1 MDHEN, CDR2 SYDVKM. After removal of 6 bases from V and 2 bases from J, the junction contained 6 bases not matched to a gene. The chain's CDR3 is CASSVDRGPYNEQFF. CDR3 DNA sequence: TGTGCCAGCAGCGTAGACAGGGGTCCCTACAATGAGCAGTTCTTC.

The genes are TRBV19 and TRBJ2-3; 11 bases line up with TRBD2. This CDR3 has 16 amino acids. With V trimmed by 3 bases and J by 4 bases, 6 bases remained unmatched. In germline, CDR1 is LNHDA, CDR2 SQIVND (reference sequence). In DNA form, the CDR3 reads TGTGCCAGTAGTATCCGACCGGGACTAGCGGCAGATACGCAGTATTTT. It yields the protein CASSIRPGLAADTQYF.

The J gene is TRBJ2-5, the V gene TRBV2; 7 bases match TRBD1. J was trimmed by 7 bases and V by 4 bases; bases with no gene match: 6. Germline values: CDR1 SNHLY, CDR2 FYNNEI. The CDR3 has 13 amino acids. The CDR3 nucleotides are TGTGCCAGCAGTGGCGGACAGGTCGGGACCCAGTACTTC. It yields the protein CASSGGQVGTQYF.

V and J are TRBV27 and TRBJ2-7; TRBD2 matches at 12 bases. The CDR3 has 15 amino acids. Trimming at V came to 5 bases and at J to 6 bases, leaving 8 bases not matched to a gene. CDR1 is MNHEY and CDR2 is SMNVEV in the germline V gene (reference sequence). The CDR3 DNA reads TGTGCCAGCAGTCAGTCTAGCGGGAGGGCCTCCGAGCAGTACTTC. Translated: CASSQSSGRASEQYF.